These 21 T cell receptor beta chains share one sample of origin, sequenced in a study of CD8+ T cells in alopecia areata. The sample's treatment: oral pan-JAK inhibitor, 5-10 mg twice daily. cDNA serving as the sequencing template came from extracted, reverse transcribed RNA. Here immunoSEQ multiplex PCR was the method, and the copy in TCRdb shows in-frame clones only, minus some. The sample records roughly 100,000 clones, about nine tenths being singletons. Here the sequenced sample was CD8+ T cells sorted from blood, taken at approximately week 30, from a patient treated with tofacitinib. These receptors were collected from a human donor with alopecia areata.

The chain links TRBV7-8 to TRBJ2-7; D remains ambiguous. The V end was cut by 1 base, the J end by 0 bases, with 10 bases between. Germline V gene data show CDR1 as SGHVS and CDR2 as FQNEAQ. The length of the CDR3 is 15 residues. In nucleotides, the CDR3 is TGTGCCAGCAGCTTAGGGGTCCGGAGCTCCTACGAGCAGTACTTC. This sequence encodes CASSLGVRSSYEQYF.

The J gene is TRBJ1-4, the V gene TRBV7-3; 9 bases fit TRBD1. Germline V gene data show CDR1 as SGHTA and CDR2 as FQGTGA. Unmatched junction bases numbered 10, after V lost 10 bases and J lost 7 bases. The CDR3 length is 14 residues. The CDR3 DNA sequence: TGTGCCACCAGGCCCCGGGACAGGGCTGAAAAACTGTTTTTT. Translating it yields CATRPRDRAEKLFF.

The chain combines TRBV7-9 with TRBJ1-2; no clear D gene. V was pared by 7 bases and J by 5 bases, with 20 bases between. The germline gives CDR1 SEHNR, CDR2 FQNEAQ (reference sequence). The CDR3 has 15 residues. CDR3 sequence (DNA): TGTGCCAGCACCCCCCTTGAACCAGGCCGGTATGGCTACACCTTC. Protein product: CASTPLEPGRYGYTF. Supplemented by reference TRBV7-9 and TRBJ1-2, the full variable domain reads DTGVSQNPRHKITKRGQNVTFRCDPISEHNRLYWYRQTLGQGPEFLTYFQNEAQLEKSRLLSDRFSAERPKGSFSTLEIQRTEQGDSAMYLCASTPLEPGRYGYTFGSGTRLTVV.

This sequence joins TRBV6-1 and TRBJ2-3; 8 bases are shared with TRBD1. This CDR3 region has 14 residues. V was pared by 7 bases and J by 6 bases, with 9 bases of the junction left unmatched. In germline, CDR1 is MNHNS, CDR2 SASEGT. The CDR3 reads CASKVTGEIDTQYF. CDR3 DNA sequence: TGTGCCAGCAAAGTGACAGGGGAGATCGATACGCAGTATTTT.

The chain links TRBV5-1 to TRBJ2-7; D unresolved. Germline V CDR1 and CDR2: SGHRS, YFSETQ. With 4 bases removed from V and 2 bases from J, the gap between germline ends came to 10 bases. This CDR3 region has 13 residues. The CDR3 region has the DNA TGCGCCAGCAGCCCGAGTGCCCCCTACGAGCAGTACTTC. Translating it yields CASSPSAPYEQYF.

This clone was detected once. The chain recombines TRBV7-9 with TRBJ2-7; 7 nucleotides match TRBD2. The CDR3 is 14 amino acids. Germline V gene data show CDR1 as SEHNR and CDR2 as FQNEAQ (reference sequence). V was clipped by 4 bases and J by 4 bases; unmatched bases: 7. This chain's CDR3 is CASSSREVSYEQYF. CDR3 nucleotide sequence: TGTGCCAGCAGCTCCCGGGAGGTTAGTTACGAGCAGTACTTC.

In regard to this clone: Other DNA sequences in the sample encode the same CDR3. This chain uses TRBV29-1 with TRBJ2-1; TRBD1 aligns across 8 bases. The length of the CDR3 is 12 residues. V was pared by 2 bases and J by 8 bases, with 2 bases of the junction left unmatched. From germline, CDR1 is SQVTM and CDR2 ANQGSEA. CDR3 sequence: CSVEPGGDEQFF. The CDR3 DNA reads TGCAGCGTTGAACCAGGGGGCGATGAGCAGTTCTTC.

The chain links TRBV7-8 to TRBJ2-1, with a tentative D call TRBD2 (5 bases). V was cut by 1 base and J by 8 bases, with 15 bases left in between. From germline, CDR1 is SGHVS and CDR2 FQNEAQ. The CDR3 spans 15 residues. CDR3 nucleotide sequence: TGTGCCAGCAGCTTAGGAGCGGACTTCCCCCATGAGCAGTTCTTC. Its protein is CASSLGADFPHEQFF.

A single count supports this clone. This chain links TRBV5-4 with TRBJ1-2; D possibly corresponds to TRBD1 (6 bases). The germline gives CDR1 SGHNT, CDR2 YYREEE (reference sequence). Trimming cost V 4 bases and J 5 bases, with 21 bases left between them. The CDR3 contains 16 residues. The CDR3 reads CASSPPSGALGYGYTF. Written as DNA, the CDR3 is TGTGCCAGCAGCCCACCCTCGGGGGCGCTGGGTTATGGCTACACCTTC.

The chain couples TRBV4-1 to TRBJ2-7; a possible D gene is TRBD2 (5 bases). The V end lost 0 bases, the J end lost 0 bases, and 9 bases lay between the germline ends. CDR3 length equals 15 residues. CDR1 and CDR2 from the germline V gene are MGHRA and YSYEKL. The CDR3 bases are TGCGCCAGCAGCCAAGATTACGGGGACTCCTACGAGCAGTACTTC. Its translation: CASSQDYGDSYEQYF.

The CDR3 DNA reads as TGCGCCAGCAGCTTGGGTGAGGGGACCCGGTACAATGAGCAGTTCTTC. Encoded protein: CASSLGEGTRYNEQFF. The chain is built from TRBV5-1 and TRBJ2-1; D possibly matches TRBD1 or TRBD2 (5 bases each). V was cut by 0 bases and J by 4 bases, with 14 bases left in between. There are 16 residues in the CDR3. CDR1 is SGHRS, CDR2 YFSETQ, per germline.

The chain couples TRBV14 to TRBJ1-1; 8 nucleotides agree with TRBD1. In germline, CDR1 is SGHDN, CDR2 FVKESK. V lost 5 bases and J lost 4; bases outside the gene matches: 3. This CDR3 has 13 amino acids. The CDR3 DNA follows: TGTGCCAGCAGCGTACAGGGGGGCACTGAAGCTTTCTTT. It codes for CASSVQGGTEAFF.

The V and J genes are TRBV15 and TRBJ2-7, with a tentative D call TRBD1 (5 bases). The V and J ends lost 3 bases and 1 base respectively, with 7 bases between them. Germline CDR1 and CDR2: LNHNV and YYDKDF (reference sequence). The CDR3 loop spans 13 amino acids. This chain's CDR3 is CATSSRGSYEQYF. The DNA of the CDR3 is TGTGCCACCAGCAGTAGGGGTTCCTACGAGCAGTACTTC. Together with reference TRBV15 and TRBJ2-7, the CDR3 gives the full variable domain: DAMVIQNPRYQVTQFGKPVTLSCSQTLNHNVMYWYQQKSSQAPKLLFHYYDKDFNNEADTPDNFQSRRPNTSFCFLDIRSPGLGDTAMYLCATSSRGSYEQYFGPGTRLTVT.

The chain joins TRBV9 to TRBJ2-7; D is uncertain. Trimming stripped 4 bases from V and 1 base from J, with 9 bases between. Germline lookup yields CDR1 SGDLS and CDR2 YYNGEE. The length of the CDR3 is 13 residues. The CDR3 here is CASSPPRSYEQYF. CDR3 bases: TGTGCCAGCAGCCCCCCTCGATCCTACGAGCAGTACTTC.

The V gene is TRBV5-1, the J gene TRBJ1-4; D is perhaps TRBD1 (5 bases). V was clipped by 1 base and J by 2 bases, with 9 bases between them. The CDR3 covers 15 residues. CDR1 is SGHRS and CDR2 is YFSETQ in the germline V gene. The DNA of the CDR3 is TGCGCCAGCAGCTTGCTATGGGGGACTAATGAAAAACTGTTTTTT. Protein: CASSLLWGTNEKLFF.

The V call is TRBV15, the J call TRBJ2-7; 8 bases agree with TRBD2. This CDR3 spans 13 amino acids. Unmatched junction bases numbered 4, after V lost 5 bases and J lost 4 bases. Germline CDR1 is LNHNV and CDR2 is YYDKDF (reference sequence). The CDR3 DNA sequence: TGTGCCACCAGCCCAGCGGGGGTTTACGAGCAGTACTTC. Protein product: CATSPAGVYEQYF. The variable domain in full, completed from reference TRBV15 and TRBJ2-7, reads DAMVIQNPRYQVTQFGKPVTLSCSQTLNHNVMYWYQQKSSQAPKLLFHYYDKDFNNEADTPDNFQSRRPNTSFCFLDIRSPGLGDTAMYLCATSPAGVYEQYFGPGTRLTVT.

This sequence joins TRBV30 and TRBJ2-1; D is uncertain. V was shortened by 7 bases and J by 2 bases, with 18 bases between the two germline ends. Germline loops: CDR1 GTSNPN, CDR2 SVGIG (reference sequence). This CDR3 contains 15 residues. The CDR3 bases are TGTGCCTCAAAAGATCCGACCTTGACCTACAATGAGCAGTTCTTC. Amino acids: CASKDPTLTYNEQFF.

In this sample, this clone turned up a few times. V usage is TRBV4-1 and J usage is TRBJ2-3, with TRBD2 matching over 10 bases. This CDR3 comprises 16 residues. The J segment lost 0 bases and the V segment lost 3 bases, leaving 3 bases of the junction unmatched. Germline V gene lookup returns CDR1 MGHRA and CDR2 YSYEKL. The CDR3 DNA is TGCGCCAGCAGCCAGAGGACTAGCGGAAGCACAGATACGCAGTATTTT. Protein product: CASSQRTSGSTDTQYF.

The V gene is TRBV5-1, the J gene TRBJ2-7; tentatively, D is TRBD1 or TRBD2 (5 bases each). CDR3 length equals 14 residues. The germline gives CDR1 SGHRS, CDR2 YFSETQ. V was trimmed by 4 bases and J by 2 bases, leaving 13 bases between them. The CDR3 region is CASSTGDGTYEQYF. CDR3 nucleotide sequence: TGCGCCAGCAGCACCGGGGACGGCACCTACGAGCAGTACTTC.

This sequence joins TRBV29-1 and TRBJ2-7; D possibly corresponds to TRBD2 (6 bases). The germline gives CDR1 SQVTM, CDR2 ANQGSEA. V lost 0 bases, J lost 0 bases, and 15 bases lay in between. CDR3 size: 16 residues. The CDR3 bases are TGCAGCGTTGAAGAAGGTTCAGGGACTTACTCCTACGAGCAGTACTTC. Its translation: CSVEEGSGTYSYEQYF.

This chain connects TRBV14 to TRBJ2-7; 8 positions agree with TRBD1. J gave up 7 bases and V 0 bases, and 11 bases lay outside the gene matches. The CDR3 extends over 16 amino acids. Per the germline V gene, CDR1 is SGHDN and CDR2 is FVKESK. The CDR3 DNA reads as TGTGCCAGCAGCCAAGAATTAGGCAGGGGGCTTTGGGAGCAGTACTTC. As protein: CASSQELGRGLWEQYF.